This is a list of T cell receptor beta chains from one sample in a study of T cell responses to AZD1222 COVID-19 vaccine. Method: immunoSEQ multiplex PCR; TCRdb's copy keeps in-frame clones and lacks some. The sample comprises 120,000 or so clones, about 90% of which are singletons, and about 14% rests with the top ten. The material was peripheral blood, obtained on day 0 of AZD1222 vaccination. These receptors originate from an adult in good health. The CDR3 runs from the conserved cysteine through the conserved F or W. D genes are given only for firm matches. Expanded clones are given a class, and other clones once, few, many or no size at all.

CDR3aa	CDR3nt	j_gene	v_gene	abundance	d_gene
CASSYINLGLDSGELFF	TGCGCCAGCAGCTATATTAACCTGGGTTTGGATTCCGGGGAGCTGTTTTTT	TRBJ2-2	TRBV4-1	-	-
CATSDDYEQYF	TGTGCCACCAGTGATGACTACGAGCAGTACTTC	TRBJ2-7	TRBV24-1	-	-
CASSLDRLAEQYF	TGTGCCAGCAGTCTAGACAGGCTGGCCGAGCAGTACTTC	TRBJ2-7	TRBV28	-	-
CSVRPGRVNTEAFF	TGCAGCGTTCGACCGGGCCGAGTCAACACTGAAGCTTTCTTT	TRBJ1-1	TRBV29-1	-	-
CASSQVGLINTGELFF	TGCGCCAGCAGCCAAGTGGGACTGATAAACACCGGGGAGCTGTTTTTT	TRBJ2-2	TRBV4-1	-	-
CASSTPAGHQETQYF	TGTGCCAGCAGCACCCCAGCGGGCCACCAAGAGACCCAGTACTTC	TRBJ2-5	TRBV7-9	once	-
CASSLSGGQPQHF	TGTGCCAGCAGCTTAAGCGGCGGTCAGCCCCAGCATTTT	TRBJ1-5	TRBV11-2	-	-
CASSQEAGITEAFF	TGTGCCAGCAGCCAAGAGGCCGGCATCACTGAAGCTTTCTTT	TRBJ1-1	TRBV3-1/TRBV3-2	once	-
CASSEVGGDTDGYTF	TGTGCCAGTAGTGAGGTCGGAGGGGATACGGATGGCTACACCTTC	TRBJ1-2	TRBV19	-	-
CASSSTGMAKNIQYF	TGTGCCAGCTCATCTACAGGCATGGCCAAAAACATTCAGTACTTC	TRBJ2-4	TRBV7-9	-	-
CATRTPLGNEQFF	TGTGCCACCCGGACCCCCCTCGGCAATGAGCAGTTCTTC	TRBJ2-1	TRBV10-3	-	-
CASSPSTANEKLFF	TGTGCCAGCAGCCCCTCGACAGCAAATGAAAAACTGTTTTTT	TRBJ1-4	TRBV12-1	-	-
CASSYSSEQYF	TGTGCCAGCAGTTACTCGAGCGAGCAGTACTTC	TRBJ2-7	TRBV6-5	-	-
CASSLGQINQPQHF	TGTGCCAGCAGTTTAGGGCAGATCAATCAGCCCCAGCATTTT	TRBJ1-5	TRBV28	-	-
CSVEVAGGPSTDTQYF	TGCAGCGTTGAAGTAGCGGGAGGCCCTAGCACAGATACGCAGTATTTT	TRBJ2-3	TRBV29-1	-	TRBD2
CATGSRAMGVTEAFF	TGTGCCACTGGGAGCAGGGCGATGGGAGTCACTGAAGCTTTCTTT	TRBJ1-1	TRBV13	-	-
CASSLNRGSGNTIYF	TGTGCCAGCAGCCTGAACAGGGGCTCTGGAAACACCATATATTTT	TRBJ1-3	TRBV7-9	once	TRBD1
CASSFAGTGGADTQYF	TGCGCCAGCAGCTTCGCCGGGACAGGGGGCGCGGATACGCAGTATTTT	TRBJ2-3	TRBV5-1	-	TRBD1
CASSWLLAGGRSSYNEQFF	TGCGCCAGCAGCTGGCTTCTAGCGGGAGGTCGGAGCTCCTACAATGAGCAGTTCTTC	TRBJ2-1	TRBV5-1	-	TRBD2
CASTAGESGANVLTF	TGTGCCAGCACCGCAGGTGAATCTGGGGCCAACGTCCTGACTTTC	TRBJ2-6	TRBV6-5	few	-
CASSEGGAIYGYTF	TGTGCCAGCAGTGAGGGGGGCGCGATCTATGGCTACACCTTC	TRBJ1-2	TRBV2	-	-
CSAAAGEVNYHPDTQYF	TGCAGCGCAGCTGCGGGGGAAGTAAACTACCATCCGGATACGCAGTATTTT	TRBJ2-3	TRBV29-1	-	TRBD2
CASSYSSSRTEEQETQYF	TGTGCCAGCAGTTACTCGTCTAGCCGCACAGAAGAGCAAGAGACCCAGTACTTC	TRBJ2-5	TRBV6-2/TRBV6-3	-	-
CALQGTSGGEYQETQYF	TGTGCCCTCCAAGGGACTAGCGGGGGTGAATACCAAGAGACCCAGTACTTC	TRBJ2-5	TRBV9	-	TRBD2
CASSDQVGETQYF	TGCGCCAGCAGTGATCAGGTGGGAGAGACCCAGTACTTC	TRBJ2-5	TRBV10-1	-	-
CASSQNGQTLYGYTF	TGTGCCAGCAGCCAAAACGGACAGACCCTCTATGGCTACACCTTC	TRBJ1-2	TRBV5-4	-	-
CASSSGGAGTDTQYF	TGTGCCAGCAGTTCCGGGGGGGCTGGGACAGATACGCAGTATTTT	TRBJ2-3	TRBV6-2/TRBV6-3	-	TRBD2
CASSLTSGIQETQYF	TGTGCCAGCAGCCTGACTAGCGGGATCCAAGAGACCCAGTACTTC	TRBJ2-5	TRBV3-1/TRBV3-2	-	TRBD2
CASSFSAGGYTGELFF	TGTGCTAGCAGCTTTTCAGCGGGAGGCTACACCGGGGAGCTGTTTTTT	TRBJ2-2	TRBV7-7	-	TRBD2
CASSLSPGMNTEAFF	TGTGCCAGCAGCCTCTCCCCGGGAATGAACACTGAAGCTTTCTTT	TRBJ1-1	TRBV7-2	-	-
CASSRGQGLKNEQFF	TGTGCCAGCAGCCGAGGACAGGGGCTTAAGAATGAGCAGTTCTTC	TRBJ2-1	TRBV3-1/TRBV3-2	-	TRBD1
CASSVDAGVNTGELFF	TGCGCCAGCAGCGTGGACGCGGGGGTGAACACCGGGGAGCTGTTTTTT	TRBJ2-2	TRBV5-1	once	TRBD2
CASRIKVQGRTNEKLFF	TGTGCCAGCAGAATAAAAGTCCAGGGTAGAACTAATGAAAAACTGTTTTTT	TRBJ1-4	TRBV28	-	-
CASSPPKAEETQYF	TGTGCCAGCAGCCCACCCAAGGCGGAAGAGACCCAGTACTTC	TRBJ2-5	TRBV7-9	-	-
CAILGGNNYGYTF	TGTGCCATCCTAGGGGGAAATAACTATGGCTACACCTTC	TRBJ1-2	TRBV10-3	-	-
CASSQDQGGNTEAFF	TGCGCCAGCAGCCAAGATCAGGGAGGGAACACTGAAGCTTTCTTT	TRBJ1-1	TRBV4-3	-	-
CASSQVSGTGAGGLQETQYF	TGCGCCAGCAGCCAAGTCTCCGGGACAGGAGCGGGGGGCCTTCAAGAGACCCAGTACTTC	TRBJ2-5	TRBV4-1	-	-
CASNPSGSGDNTEAFF	TGTGCCAGCAACCCCAGCGGCTCGGGAGACAACACTGAAGCTTTCTTT	TRBJ1-1	TRBV5-5	-	-
CASSANFGAFSIQYF	TGCGCCAGCAGCGCCAACTTCGGTGCGTTCAGCATTCAGTACTTC	TRBJ2-4	TRBV5-1	-	-